This T cell receptor (beta chain) appears in the sequencing data of a study of T-cell memory formation after mild COVID-19. Study-level background: Largely, the TCR clusters proved donor specific.

This clonotype was picked up a small number of times. No antigen is known for it. Germline loops: CDR1 SGHRS, CDR2 YFSETQ. The length of the CDR3 is 13 residues. Trimming took 4 bases from V and 7 from J, leaving 14 bases between them. Each CDR3 protein gets one entry after TCRdb re-called the 5' RACE reads with MiXCR. The repertoire holds under 150,000 distinct CDR3 sequences, with approximately 16% as singletons. Notes on the study in general: Contracting CD4+ clones sat mainly in CM and EM; CD8+ in EMRA.

The chain carries TRBV5-1 and TRBJ1-1, with no clear D. Specimen: PBMCs or a T cell subset sorted from them (not recorded which). The TCR was taken from an adult woman who had mild COVID-19 (a few samples of this study predate the infection). Cell type and time point are not known. The CDR3 DNA reads TGCGCCAGCAGCCCGGCCGGAGCCAGTGAAGCTTTCTTT. Translating it yields CASSPAGASEAFF.